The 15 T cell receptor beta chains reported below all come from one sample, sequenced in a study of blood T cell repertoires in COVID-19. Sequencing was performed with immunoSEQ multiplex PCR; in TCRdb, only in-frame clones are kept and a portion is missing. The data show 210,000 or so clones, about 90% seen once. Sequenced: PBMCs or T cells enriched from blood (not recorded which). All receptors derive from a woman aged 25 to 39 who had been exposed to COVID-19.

The CDR3: CAISVREAATNEKLFF. The CDR3, as DNA: TGTGCCATCAGTGTCAGGGAGGCCGCAACTAATGAAAAACTGTTTTTT. This chain uses TRBV10-3 with TRBJ1-4, with TRBD1 as a possible D gene (5 bases). Deletions cut 4 bases from V and 0 bases from J, with 12 bases between. CDR1 is ENHRY and CDR2 is SYGVKD in the germline V gene. This CDR3 has 16 residues.

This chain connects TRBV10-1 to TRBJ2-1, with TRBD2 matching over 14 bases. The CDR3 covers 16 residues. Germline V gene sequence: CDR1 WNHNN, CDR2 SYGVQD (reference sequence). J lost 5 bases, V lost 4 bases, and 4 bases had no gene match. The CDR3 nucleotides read TGCGCCAGCAGTGGACTAGCGGGAGGGCCTGACAATGAGCAGTTCTTC. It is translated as CASSGLAGGPDNEQFF.

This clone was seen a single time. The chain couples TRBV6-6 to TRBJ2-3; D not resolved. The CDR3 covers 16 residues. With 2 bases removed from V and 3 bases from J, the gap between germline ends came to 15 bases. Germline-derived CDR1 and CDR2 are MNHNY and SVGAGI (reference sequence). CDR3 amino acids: CASSYGLVARTDTQYF. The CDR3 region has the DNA TGTGCCAGCAGTTACGGCCTAGTGGCCCGTACAGATACGCAGTATTTT.

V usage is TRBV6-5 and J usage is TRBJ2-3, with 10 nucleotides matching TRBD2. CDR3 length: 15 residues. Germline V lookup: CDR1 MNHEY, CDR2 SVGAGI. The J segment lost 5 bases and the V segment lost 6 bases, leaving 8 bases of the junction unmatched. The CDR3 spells CASSSASGSLDTQYF. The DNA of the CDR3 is TGTGCCAGCAGCTCGGCTAGCGGGAGCTTAGATACGCAGTATTTT.

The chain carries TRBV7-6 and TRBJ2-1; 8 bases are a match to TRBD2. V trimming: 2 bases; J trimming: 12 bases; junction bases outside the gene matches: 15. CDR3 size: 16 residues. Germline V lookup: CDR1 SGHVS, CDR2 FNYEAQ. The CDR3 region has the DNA TGTGCCAGCAGCTTAAGTTTTTCTAAGCGGGAGTTTGCGCAGTTCTTC. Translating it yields CASSLSFSKREFAQFF.

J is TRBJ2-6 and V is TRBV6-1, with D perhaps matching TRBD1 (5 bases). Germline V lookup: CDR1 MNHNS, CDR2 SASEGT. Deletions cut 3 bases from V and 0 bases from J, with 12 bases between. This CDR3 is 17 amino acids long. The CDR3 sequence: CASSEHRPSSGANVLTF. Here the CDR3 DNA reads TGTGCCAGCAGTGAGCACAGGCCCTCCTCTGGGGCCAACGTCCTGACTTTC.

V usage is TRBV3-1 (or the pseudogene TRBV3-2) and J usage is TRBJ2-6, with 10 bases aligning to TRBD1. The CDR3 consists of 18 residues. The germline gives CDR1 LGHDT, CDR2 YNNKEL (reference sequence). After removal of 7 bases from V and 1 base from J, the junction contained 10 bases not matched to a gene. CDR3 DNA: TGTGCCAGCATCAAACTGACAGGGGGCGAATCTGGGGCCAACGTCCTGACTTTC. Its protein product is CASIKLTGGESGANVLTF.

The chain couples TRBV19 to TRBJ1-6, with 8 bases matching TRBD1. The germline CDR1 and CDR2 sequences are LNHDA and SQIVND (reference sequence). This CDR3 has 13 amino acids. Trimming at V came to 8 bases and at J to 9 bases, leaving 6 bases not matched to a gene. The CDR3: CASSDRARSPLHF. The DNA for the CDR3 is TGTGCCAGTTCGGACAGGGCCCGTTCACCCCTCCACTTT.

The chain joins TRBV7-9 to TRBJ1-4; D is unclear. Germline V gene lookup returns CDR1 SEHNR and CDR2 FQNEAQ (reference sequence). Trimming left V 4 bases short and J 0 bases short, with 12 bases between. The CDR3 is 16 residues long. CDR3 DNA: TGTGCCAGCAGCTCCGGGAGGGTTGCAACTAATGAAAAACTGTTTTTT. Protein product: CASSSGRVATNEKLFF.

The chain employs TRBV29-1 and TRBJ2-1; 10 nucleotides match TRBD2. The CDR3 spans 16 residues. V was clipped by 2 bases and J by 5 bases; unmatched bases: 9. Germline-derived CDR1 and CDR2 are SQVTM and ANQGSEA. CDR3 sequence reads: CSVELAGEGVDNEQFF. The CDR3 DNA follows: TGCAGCGTTGAACTAGCGGGAGAAGGGGTTGACAATGAGCAGTTCTTC.

CDR3 sequence (DNA): TGCGCCAGCAGCTTGGTAGTGAACACTGAAGCTTTCTTT. Amino acids: CASSLVVNTEAFF. The genes are TRBV5-1 and TRBJ1-1; D call uncertain. CDR1 and CDR2 from the germline V gene are SGHRS and YFSETQ. The CDR3 is 13 residues long. V was shortened by 0 bases and J by 0 bases, with 3 bases between the two germline ends.

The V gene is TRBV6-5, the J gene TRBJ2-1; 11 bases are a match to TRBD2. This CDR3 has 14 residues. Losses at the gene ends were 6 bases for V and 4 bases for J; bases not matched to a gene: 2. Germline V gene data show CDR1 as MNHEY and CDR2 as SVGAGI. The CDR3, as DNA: TGTGCCAGCAGGGGACTAGCGGTATACAATGAGCAGTTCTTC. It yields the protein CASRGLAVYNEQFF.

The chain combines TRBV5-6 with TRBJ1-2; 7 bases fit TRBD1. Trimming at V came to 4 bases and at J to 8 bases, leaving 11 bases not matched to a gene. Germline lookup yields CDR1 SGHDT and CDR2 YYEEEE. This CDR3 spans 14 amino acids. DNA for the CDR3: TGTGCCAGCAGCACAAGACAGGGTGTGGGGGGCTACACCTTC. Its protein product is CASSTRQGVGGYTF.

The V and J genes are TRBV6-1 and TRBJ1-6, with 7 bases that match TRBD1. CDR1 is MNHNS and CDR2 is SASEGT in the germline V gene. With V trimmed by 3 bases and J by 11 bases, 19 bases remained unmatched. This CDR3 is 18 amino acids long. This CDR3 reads CASSDGIIGTAGWAPLHF. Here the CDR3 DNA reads TGTGCCAGCAGTGATGGCATAATCGGGACAGCAGGGTGGGCACCCCTCCACTTT.

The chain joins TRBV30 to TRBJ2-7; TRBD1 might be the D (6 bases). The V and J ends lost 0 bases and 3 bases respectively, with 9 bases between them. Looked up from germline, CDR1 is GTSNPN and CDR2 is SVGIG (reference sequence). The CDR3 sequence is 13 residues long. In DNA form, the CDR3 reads TGTGCCTGGAGTGTAGTGGACAGCTACGAGCAGTACTTC. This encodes CAWSVVDSYEQYF.